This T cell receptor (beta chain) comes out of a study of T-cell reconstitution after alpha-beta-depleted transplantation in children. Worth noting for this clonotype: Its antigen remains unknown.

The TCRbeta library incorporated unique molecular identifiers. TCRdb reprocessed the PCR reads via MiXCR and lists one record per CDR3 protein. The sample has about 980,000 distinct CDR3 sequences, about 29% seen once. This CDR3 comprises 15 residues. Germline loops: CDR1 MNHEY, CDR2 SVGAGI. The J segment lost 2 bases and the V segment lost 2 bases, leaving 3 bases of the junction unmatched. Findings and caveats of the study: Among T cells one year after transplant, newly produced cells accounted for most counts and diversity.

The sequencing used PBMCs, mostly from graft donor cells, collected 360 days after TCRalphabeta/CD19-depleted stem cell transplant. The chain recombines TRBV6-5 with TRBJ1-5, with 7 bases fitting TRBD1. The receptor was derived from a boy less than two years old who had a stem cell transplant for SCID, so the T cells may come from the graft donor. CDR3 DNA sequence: TGTGCCAGCAGTTACGCTGGGACAGGCAATCAGCCCCAGCATTTT. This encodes CASSYAGTGNQPQHF.